Following are 30 T cell receptor beta chains from one sample sequenced in a study of T cells in women clearing cervical HPV infection. The protocol was immunoSEQ multiplex PCR, while the TCRdb copy is restricted to in-frame clones and leaves out a portion. Its listing shows roughly 42,000 clones. Sample: blood buffy coat. These receptors were obtained from a woman aged 18 to 75 with a cervical HPV16 infection that either progressed to CIN3+ or cleared (not recorded which).

Note on this clone: At one end the junction does not follow the germline gene, possibly because of a read error. CDR3 loop: CASSPTGASDNEQFF. The CDR3 DNA, read in part, is TGTGCTAGCAGCCCCACAGGGGCAAGTGACAATGAG. This chain uses TRBV7-7 with TRBJ2-1, with 7 bases fitting TRBD1. The read comes to an end 3 residues before the CDR3 does, leaving the germline J gene to fill in the end. CDR1 SSHAT and CDR2 FNYEAQ come from the germline V gene (reference sequence). The CDR3 length is 15 residues.

Details on this clone: Read data end 3 residues before the CDR3 end; the end is taken from the germline J gene. The chain employs TRBV12-3 or TRBV12-4 and TRBJ2-7; maybe TRBD1 (6 bases). The CDR3 is made up of 17 amino acids. Between the trimmed V and J ends, which lost 7 bases and 3 bases, there was a span of 25 bases. CDR3 bases read: TGTGCCAGCACCTACTCCTCGGCAGGGGAAATGTACTACGAG. Its protein is CASTYSSAGEMYYE. The whole CDR3 sequence is CASTYSSAGEMYYEQYF.

Note on this clone: The read ends 3 residues early relative to the CDR3; the germline J gene fills the gap. The chain employs TRBV2 and TRBJ1-2; D may be TRBD1 (5 bases). The CDR3 sequence is 14 residues long. Germline CDR1 SNHLY, CDR2 FYNNEI. V lost 9 bases and J lost 6, with 20 bases in between. The CDR3 DNA, read in part, is TGTGCCAGTTACTCGTGGGACTCCGGGCATGGC. This codes for CASYSWDSGHG. The entire CDR3 reads CASYSWDSGHGYTF. The full variable domain, rest sourced from reference TRBV2 and TRBJ1-2, is EPEVTQTPSHQVTQMGQEVILRCVPISNHLYFYWYRQILGQKVEFLVSFYNNEISEKSEIFDDQFSVERPDGSNFTLKIRSTKLEDSAMYFCASYSWDSGHGYTFGSGTRLTVV.

As to this clone: The CDR3 end is not reached by the read, which stops 3 residues before it; the germline J gene fills it in. This chain uses TRBV2 with TRBJ2-7, with 9 bases matching TRBD1. J was trimmed by 2 bases and V by 6 bases; bases with no gene match: 5. CDR1 SNHLY and CDR2 FYNNEI come from the germline V gene. This CDR3 is 14 amino acids long. The sequenced CDR3 bases are TGTGCCAGCAGGCGGGACAGGGACGCCTACGAG. This codes for CASRRDRDAYE. The full CDR3 reads CASRRDRDAYEQYF.

As regards this clone: The read gets to within 3 residues of the CDR3 end, and the germline J gene fills in the rest. The genes are TRBV6-1 and TRBJ1-2; 7 bases fit TRBD1. Germline-derived CDR1 and CDR2 are MNHNS and SASEGT. The CDR3 contains 16 residues. Trimming removed 2 bases from V and 2 bases from J; junction bases left unmatched: 8. The covered CDR3 bases are TGTGCCAGCAGTGAAAGAGGGGGACAGCGAAACTATGGC. Protein: CASSERGGQRNYG. The entire CDR3 sequence reads CASSERGGQRNYGYTF.

Remarks on this clone: The read halts 3 residues ahead of the CDR3 end, with the missing end drawn from the germline J gene. V is TRBV4-2 and J is TRBJ2-5; the match to TRBD2 covers 11 bases. With 4 bases clipped from V and 5 bases from J, the junction kept 12 bases outside the gene matches. The CDR3 length is 17 residues. Germline V gives CDR1 LGHNA, CDR2 YNFKEQ. CDR3 bases read: TGTGCCAGCAGCCGCTCCGGGACTAGCGGCGGGGTGGAGACC. Translated: CASSRSGTSGGVET. The entire CDR3 sequence reads CASSRSGTSGGVETQYF.

On this clone itself: With the read ending 3 residues before the CDR3 end, the germline J gene is used to fill in that end. The chain is built from TRBV7-3 and TRBJ2-1, with 8 bases matching TRBD2. V was clipped by 2 bases and J by 7 bases; unmatched bases: 10. This CDR3 has 16 residues. Germline lookup yields CDR1 SGHTA and CDR2 FQGTGA. The covered CDR3 bases are TGTGCCAGCAGCTTACAGGGAGGGACTAGAGGGAATGAG. Amino acid sequence: CASSLQGGTRGNE. The CDR3, in full, reads CASSLQGGTRGNEQFF.

As to this clone: Coverage ceases 3 residues before the CDR3 finishes, and the germline J gene fills in the end. The V gene is TRBV2, the J gene TRBJ1-6; 10 bases fit TRBD1. Germline V lookup: CDR1 SNHLY, CDR2 FYNNEI. The CDR3 is 15 residues long. The ends lost 4 bases at V and 6 bases at J; junction bases unmatched: 3. The CDR3 loop reads CASSVGDRGNSPLHF. Incomplete CDR3 DNA: TGTGCCAGCAGTGTTGGGGACAGGGGTAATTCACCC.

A note on this clone: Germline is not matched at one junction end, which may reflect a read error. The read ends 3 residues before the CDR3 terminus; that terminus is restored from the germline J gene. The chain carries TRBV20-1 and TRBJ1-5; TRBD1 is a possible D gene (6 bases). The CDR3 is 15 residues long. The germline V gene has CDR1 DFQATT and CDR2 SNEGSKA (reference sequence). This CDR3 is CSARVPGQSNQPQHF. The covered CDR3 bases are TGCAGTGCTAGAGTCCCCGGACAGAGCAATCAACCC.

Concerning this clone itself: The read ends 3 residues shy of where the CDR3 ends; the end is completed using the germline J gene. The chain combines TRBV4-1 with TRBJ1-2; D possibly corresponds to TRBD1 (5 bases). The CDR3 loop spans 13 amino acids. Deletions cut 0 bases from V and 4 bases from J, with 6 bases between. CDR1 and CDR2 (germline): MGHRA, YSYEKL. The chain's CDR3 is CASSQERGYGYTF. The sequenced CDR3 bases are TGCGCCAGCAGCCAAGAAAGGGGCTATGGC.

Points on this clone: The CDR3 is cut off 3 residues early in the read; its end comes from the germline J gene. The V call is TRBV5-1, the J call TRBJ2-7; TRBD1 matches 8 bases. Per germline, CDR1 SGHRS and CDR2 YFSETQ. Trimming took 7 bases from V and 0 from J; bases not matched to a gene: 9. This CDR3 has 15 residues. The CDR3 spells CASFDPGGTSYEQYF. The sequenced part of the CDR3 DNA is TGCGCCAGCTTCGATCCAGGGGGCACCTCCTACGAG.

Points on this clone: The read terminates 3 residues ahead of where the CDR3 ends, so the germline J gene completes it. This chain joins TRBV12-3 or TRBV12-4 and TRBJ2-5, with 13 positions matching TRBD2. J lost 2 bases, V lost 6 bases, and 12 bases had no gene match. This CDR3 contains 18 residues. CDR3: CASSPWTSGGPMQETQYF. Incomplete CDR3 DNA: TGTGCCAGCAGCCCTTGGACTAGCGGGGGCCCCATGCAAGAGACC.

About this clone: The sequenced fragment ends 3 residues before the CDR3 boundary, so the rest is inferred from the germline J gene. The rearrangement uses TRBV5-1 and TRBJ2-5; 7 positions match TRBD2. CDR1 is SGHRS and CDR2 is YFSETQ in the germline V gene. V lost 0 bases and J lost 1; bases outside the gene matches: 9. The CDR3 consists of 17 residues. The CDR3 protein is CASSLGPGGLGQETQYF. The sequenced CDR3 bases are TGCGCCAGCAGCTTGGGGCCCGGCGGACTAGGCCAAGAGACC.

Here the CDR3 reads CASSLSGGLPNYGYTF. The sequenced CDR3 bases are TGTGCCAGCAGTTTATCAGGGGGGCTCCCTAACTATGGC. The chain joins TRBV12-3 or TRBV12-4 to TRBJ1-2; 7 bases are a match to TRBD1. The read ends 3 residues before the CDR3 terminus; that terminus is restored from the germline J gene. J lost 0 bases, V lost 2 bases, and 6 bases had no gene match. CDR3 length: 16 residues.

Of note for this clone: The CDR3 extends 3 residues past the end of the read, so its final part is completed from the germline J gene. This chain uses TRBV20-1 with TRBJ2-7; TRBD1 aligns across 12 bases. With 2 bases clipped from V and 5 bases from J, the junction kept 4 bases outside the gene matches. Germline V gene lookup returns CDR1 DFQATT and CDR2 SNEGSKA (reference sequence). This CDR3 spans 14 amino acids. The chain's CDR3 is CSARLGTGGNEQYF. CDR3 DNA, as far as it was read: TGCAGTGCTAGACTCGGGACAGGGGGCAACGAG.

The part of the CDR3 DNA that was read is TGTGCCAGCAGCTTGGACAGGGTGAATGAAAAA. Protein: CASSLDRVNEK. Given in full, the CDR3 is CASSLDRVNEKLFF. The chain employs TRBV5-4 and TRBJ1-4, with D maybe TRBD1 (6 bases). The read is 3 residues too short to cover the CDR3 end, so that end is filled in from the germline J gene. V was cut by 0 bases and J by 5 bases, with 8 bases left in between. CDR1 SGHNT and CDR2 YYREEE come from the germline V gene (reference sequence). The CDR3 totals 14 residues. The variable domain in full, with the rest retrieved from reference TRBV5-4 and TRBJ1-4, is ETGVTQSPTHLIKTRGQQVTLRCSSQSGHNTVSWYQQALGQGPQFIFQYYREEENGRGNFPPRFSGLQFPNYSSELNVNALELDDSALYLCASSLDRVNEKLFFGSGTQLSVL.

Details on this clone: Read coverage stops 3 residues before the CDR3 terminus; the germline J gene supplies the remainder. The chain links TRBV4-1 to TRBJ2-5, with TRBD2 matching over 9 bases. Germline V gene lookup returns CDR1 MGHRA and CDR2 YSYEKL. V shed 0 bases, J shed 4 bases, and the junction held 9 bases outside the gene matches. The CDR3 length is 17 residues. The part of the CDR3 DNA that was read is TGCGCCAGCAGCCAAGATTTGGGCGGGGGGGCCAGAGAGACC. It encodes CASSQDLGGGARET. The CDR3 reads in full as CASSQDLGGGARETQYF.

A note on this clone: The read ends 3 residues before the CDR3 terminus; that terminus is restored from the germline J gene. This chain links TRBV19 with TRBJ2-3; D unresolved. V dropped 4 bases and J dropped 4 bases, with 12 bases sitting between them. Germline assignment: CDR1 LNHDA and CDR2 SQIVND (reference sequence). This CDR3 is built from 14 residues. CDR3 residues: CASSTHTRADTQYF. The covered CDR3 bases are TGTGCCAGTAGTACCCACACCCGGGCAGATACG. Full variable domain (outside the CDR3, taken from reference TRBV19 and TRBJ2-3): DGGITQSPKYLFRKEGQNVTLSCEQNLNHDAMYWYRQDPGQGLRLIYYSQIVNDFQKGDIAEGYSVSREKKESFPLTVTSAQKNPTAFYLCASSTHTRADTQYFGPGTRLTVL.

In the case of this clone: The read terminates 3 residues ahead of where the CDR3 ends, so the germline J gene completes it. V gene TRBV5-1 combines with J gene TRBJ2-5; 8 nucleotides align to TRBD1. V was pared by 0 bases and J by 2 bases, with 3 bases of the junction left unmatched. In germline, CDR1 is SGHRS, CDR2 YFSETQ. This CDR3 comprises 15 residues. The CDR3 DNA, read in part, is TGCGCCAGCAGCTTGGCGGGACAGGAGCAAGAGACC. Translation: CASSLAGQEQET. The full CDR3 protein reads CASSLAGQEQETQYF.

In the case of this clone: The read falls 3 residues short of the CDR3 end, and the missing part is taken from the germline J gene. The chain recombines TRBV12-3 or TRBV12-4 with TRBJ1-5; 7 bases align to TRBD1. The CDR3 length is 16 residues. Trimming cost V 5 bases and J 0 bases; bases outside gene matches: 7. CDR3 sequence reads: CASSAGTDFSNQPQHF. The CDR3 DNA, read in part, is TGTGCCAGCAGTGCCGGGACAGACTTTAGCAATCAGCCC.

In regard to this clone: Coverage ceases 3 residues before the CDR3 finishes, and the germline J gene fills in the end. The rearrangement links TRBV5-1 to TRBJ1-4; 9 bases match TRBD1. Germline assignment: CDR1 SGHRS and CDR2 YFSETQ. CDR3 length: 15 residues. V lost 6 bases to trimming and J lost 4 bases; unmatched junction nucleotides: 7. Here the CDR3 reads CASNNQGQGNEKLFF. The covered CDR3 bases are TGCGCCAGCAACAACCAGGGACAGGGTAATGAAAAA.

Here the CDR3 reads CASSFRDRVFTEAFF. The covered CDR3 bases are TGTGCCAGCAGTTTCCGGGACAGGGTCTTCACTGAA. V is TRBV5-4 and J is TRBJ1-1; 9 nucleotides align to TRBD1. The CDR3 goes on 3 residues after the read ends, and that part is filled in from the germline J gene. The J segment lost 4 bases and the V segment lost 5 bases, leaving 9 bases of the junction unmatched. Germline V gives CDR1 SGHNT, CDR2 YYREEE (reference sequence). The CDR3 has 15 residues. Full variable domain (remainder filled in from reference TRBV5-4 and TRBJ1-1): ETGVTQSPTHLIKTRGQQVTLRCSSQSGHNTVSWYQQALGQGPQFIFQYYREEENGRGNFPPRFSGLQFPNYSSELNVNALELDDSALYLCASSFRDRVFTEAFFGQGTRLTVV.

CDR3 region: CASSDKGGGQETQYF. CDR3 DNA, as far as it was read: TGTGCCAGCAGTGACAAGGGCGGGGGACAAGAGACC. The rearrangement uses TRBV6-4 and TRBJ2-5, with 7 bases aligning to TRBD2. Coverage ceases 3 residues before the CDR3 finishes, and the germline J gene fills in the end. The CDR3 length is 15 residues. The V segment lost 2 bases and the J segment 2 bases; nucleotides outside the gene matches: 5. Germline loops: CDR1 MRHNA, CDR2 SNTAGT.

Of note for this clone: The CDR3 is cut off 3 residues early in the read; its end comes from the germline J gene. The chain is built from TRBV12-5 and TRBJ1-5; D possibly corresponds to TRBD1 (5 bases). From germline, CDR1 is LGHNT and CDR2 FRNRAP. Trimming took 2 bases from V and 4 from J, leaving 6 bases between them. The CDR3 covers 13 residues. The DNA read from the CDR3 is TGTGCTAGTGGTTTGTCAGGGAATCAGCCC. As protein: CASGLSGNQP. The entire CDR3 sequence reads CASGLSGNQPQHF.

Concerning this clone itself: The CDR3 extends 3 residues past the end of the read, so its final part is completed from the germline J gene. The chain uses TRBV18 and TRBJ2-2, with D possibly TRBD1 on 5 matching bases. Germline CDR1 and CDR2: KGHSH and LQKENI. V was clipped by 5 bases and J by 1 base, with 14 bases between them. The CDR3 runs 16 residues. CDR3 protein: CASSKQDSVNTGELFF. The part of the CDR3 DNA that was read is TGTGCCAGCTCAAAACAAGACAGTGTGAACACCGGGGAG.

As to this clone: The CDR3 is cut off 3 residues early in the read; its end comes from the germline J gene. This chain links TRBV30 with TRBJ2-5, with D unclear. The CDR3 extends over 13 amino acids. V dropped 3 bases and J dropped 7 bases, with 15 bases sitting between them. Germline CDR1 and CDR2: GTSNPN and SVGIG (reference sequence). The sequenced CDR3 bases are TGTGCCTGGAGCCAGAAGGAAGGGTCGACC. It translates to CAWSQKEGST. The whole CDR3 protein reads CAWSQKEGSTQYF.

Comments on this clone: Coverage ceases 3 residues before the CDR3 finishes, and the germline J gene fills in the end. The rearrangement uses TRBV7-9 and TRBJ2-7, with 7 bases matching TRBD2. CDR3 length equals 15 residues. CDR1 and CDR2 (germline): SEHNR, FQNEAQ (reference sequence). The V and J ends lost 5 bases and 2 bases, in that order; junction bases with no gene match: 9. The CDR3 sequence is CASSPMGGRPYEQYF. The DNA read from the CDR3 is TGTGCCAGCAGCCCCATGGGGGGGAGGCCCTACGAG.

A word on this clone: The sequence runs out 3 residues before the end of the CDR3; the remainder is reconstructed from the germline J gene. This chain connects TRBV19 to TRBJ2-1, with a tentative D call TRBD2 (6 bases). Trimming removed 7 bases from V and 8 bases from J, with 18 bases in between. Germline CDR1 and CDR2: LNHDA and SQIVND (reference sequence). This CDR3 region has 14 residues. The DNA read from the CDR3 is TGTGCCAGTACCCCGGGGGTGCAGGCTGATGAG. Its protein is CASTPGVQADE. The full-length CDR3 reads as CASTPGVQADEQFF.

On this clone itself: The sequenced fragment ends 3 residues before the CDR3 boundary, so the rest is inferred from the germline J gene. The chain is built from TRBV10-3 and TRBJ2-1; 10 positions match TRBD2. CDR3 length: 14 amino acids. V lost 9 bases, J lost 2 bases, and 4 bases stayed unmatched. The germline gives CDR1 ENHRY, CDR2 SYGVKD. CDR3 residues: CAIRSGGAYNEQFF. CDR3 DNA, as far as it was read: TGTGCCATAAGGAGCGGGGGGGCCTACAATGAG.

Details on this clone: The CDR3 goes on 3 residues after the read ends, and that part is filled in from the germline J gene. The chain recombines TRBV18 with TRBJ2-1; 12 nucleotides line up with TRBD2. V gave up 1 base and J gave up 5 bases; unmatched junction bases: 9. There are 18 residues in the CDR3. Germline-derived CDR1 and CDR2 are KGHSH and LQKENI. The sequenced part of the CDR3 DNA is TGTGCCAGCTCACCACGCGTGCCTAGCGGGGGGGAGAACAATGAG. Its translation: CASSPRVPSGGENNE. The full-length CDR3 reads as CASSPRVPSGGENNEQFF.